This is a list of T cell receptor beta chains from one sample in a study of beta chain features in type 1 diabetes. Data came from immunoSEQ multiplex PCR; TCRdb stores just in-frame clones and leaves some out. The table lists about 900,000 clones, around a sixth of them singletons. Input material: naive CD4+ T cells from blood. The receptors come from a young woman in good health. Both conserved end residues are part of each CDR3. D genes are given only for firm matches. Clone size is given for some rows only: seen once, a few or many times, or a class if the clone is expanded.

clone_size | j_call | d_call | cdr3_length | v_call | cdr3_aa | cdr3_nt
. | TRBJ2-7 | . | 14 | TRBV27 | CASSLGWSSYEQYF | TGTGCCAGCAGTTTAGGGTGGAGCTCCTACGAGCAGTACTTC
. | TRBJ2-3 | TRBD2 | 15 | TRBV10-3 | CAISEPASGKDTQYF | TGTGCCATCAGTGAGCCGGCTAGCGGGAAAGATACGCAGTATTTT
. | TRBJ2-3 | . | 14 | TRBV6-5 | CASNLGQSTDTQYF | TGTGCCAGCAACTTAGGACAGAGCACAGATACGCAGTATTTT
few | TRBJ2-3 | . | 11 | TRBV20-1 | CSGSPTDTQYF | TGCAGTGGATCCCCTACAGATACGCAGTATTTT
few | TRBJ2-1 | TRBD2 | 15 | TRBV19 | CASSRGTSGSNEQFF | TGTGCCAGTAGTAGGGGGACTAGCGGGAGTAATGAGCAGTTCTTC
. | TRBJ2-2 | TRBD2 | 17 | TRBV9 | CASSVGGGLANTGELFF | TGTGCCAGCAGCGTAGGAGGTGGACTAGCGAACACCGGGGAGCTGTTTTTT
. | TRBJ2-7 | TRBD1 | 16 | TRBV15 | CATSRGGTGPPYEQYF | TGTGCCACCAGCAGAGGAGGGACAGGACCACCCTACGAGCAGTACTTC
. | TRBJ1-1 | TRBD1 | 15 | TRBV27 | CASSRRGTGNTEAFF | TGTGCCAGCAGCCGCCGTGGGACAGGGAACACTGAAGCTTTCTTT
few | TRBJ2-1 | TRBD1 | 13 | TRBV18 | CASSPPTGYEQFF | TGTGCCAGCTCACCGCCGACAGGGTATGAGCAGTTCTTC
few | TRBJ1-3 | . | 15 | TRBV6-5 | CASSYSTGSGNTIYF | TGTGCCAGCAGTTACTCCACAGGCTCTGGAAACACCATATATTTT
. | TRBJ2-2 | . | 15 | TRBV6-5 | CASSYSIVNTGELFF | TGTGCCAGCAGTTACTCGATAGTGAACACCGGGGAGCTGTTTTTT
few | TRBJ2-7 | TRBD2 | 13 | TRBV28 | CASGSGDSYEQYF | TGTGCCAGCGGTAGCGGGGATTCCTACGAGCAGTACTTC
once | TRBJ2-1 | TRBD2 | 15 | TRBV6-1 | CASSDDIGRVGEQFF | TGTGCCAGCAGTGATGACATCGGGAGGGTTGGTGAGCAGTTCTTC
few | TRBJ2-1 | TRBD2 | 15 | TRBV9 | CASSVGLAVNNEQFF | TGTGCCAGCAGCGTAGGACTAGCGGTAAACAATGAGCAGTTCTTC
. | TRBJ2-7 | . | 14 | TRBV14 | CASSQVGYLYEQYF | TGTGCCAGCAGCCAAGTTGGATACCTCTACGAGCAGTACTTC
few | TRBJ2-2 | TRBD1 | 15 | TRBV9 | CASTLTGGGTGELFF | TGTGCCAGCACCTTGACAGGGGGTGGCACCGGGGAGCTGTTTTTT
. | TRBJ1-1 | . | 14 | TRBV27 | CASSFSTGGTEAFF | TGTGCCAGCAGTTTTAGTACGGGGGGAACTGAAGCTTTCTTT
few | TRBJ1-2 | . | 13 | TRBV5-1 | CASKIDPRDGYTF | TGCGCCAGCAAAATCGACCCGAGGGATGGCTACACCTTC
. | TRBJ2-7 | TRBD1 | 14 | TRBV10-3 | CAIRSDRGTDEQYF | TGTGCCATCAGATCGGACAGGGGGACCGACGAGCAGTACTTC
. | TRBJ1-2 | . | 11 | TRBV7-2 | CASRGRGGYTF | TGTGCCAGCAGGGGACGGGGTGGCTACACCTTC
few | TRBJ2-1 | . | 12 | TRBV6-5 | CASSYRVGEQFF | TGTGCCAGCAGTTACAGGGTTGGGGAGCAGTTCTTC
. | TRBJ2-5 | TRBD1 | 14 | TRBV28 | CASSYRGSQETQYF | TGTGCCAGCAGTTACAGGGGGAGCCAAGAGACCCAGTACTTC
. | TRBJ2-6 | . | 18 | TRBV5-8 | CASLGDHPTQSRANVLTF | TGTGCCAGCTTAGGGGATCATCCCACACAAAGTCGGGCCAACGTCCTGACTTTC
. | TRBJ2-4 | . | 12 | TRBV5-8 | CASSRGENIQYF | TGTGCCAGCAGCCGAGGGGAAAACATTCAGTACTTC
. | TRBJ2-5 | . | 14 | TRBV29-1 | CSGDGKGGQETQYF | TGCAGCGGAGACGGGAAAGGGGGGCAAGAGACCCAGTACTTC
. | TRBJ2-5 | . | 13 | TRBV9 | CASSPQPQETQYF | TGTGCCAGCAGCCCCCAGCCCCAAGAGACCCAGTACTTC
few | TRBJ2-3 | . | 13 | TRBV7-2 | CASSLRRRDTQYF | TGTGCCAGCAGCTTAAGGCGGAGGGATACGCAGTATTTT
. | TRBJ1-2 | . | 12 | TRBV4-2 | CASSHDRDGYTF | TGTGCCAGCAGCCATGACAGAGATGGCTACACCTTC
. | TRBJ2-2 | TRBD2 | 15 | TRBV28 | CASSLISSGSGELFF | TGTGCCAGCAGTTTAATCTCTAGCGGGAGTGGGGAGCTGTTTTTT
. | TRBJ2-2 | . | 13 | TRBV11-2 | CASSKQGSGELFF | TGTGCCAGCAGCAAACAGGGCTCCGGGGAGCTGTTTTTT
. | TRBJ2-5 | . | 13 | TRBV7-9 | CASRKGLQETQYF | TGTGCCAGCAGAAAGGGTCTCCAAGAGACCCAGTACTTC
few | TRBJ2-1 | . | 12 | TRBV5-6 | CASSLGAGEQFF | TGTGCCAGCAGCTTGGGGGCAGGGGAGCAGTTCTTC
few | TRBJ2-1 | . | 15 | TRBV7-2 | CASSPWDSAYNEQFF | TGTGCCAGCAGCCCTTGGGACTCCGCCTACAATGAGCAGTTCTTC
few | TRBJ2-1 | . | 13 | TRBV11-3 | CASSLDSVNEQFF | TGTGCCAGCAGCTTAGATTCGGTCAATGAGCAGTTCTTC
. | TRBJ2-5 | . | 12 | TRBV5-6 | CASSGTGGTQYF | TGTGCCAGCAGCGGGACCGGAGGGACCCAGTACTTC
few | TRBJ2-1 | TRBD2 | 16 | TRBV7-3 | CASSLRAGAGYNEQFF | TGTGCCAGCAGCTTAAGGGCGGGAGCGGGATACAATGAGCAGTTCTTC
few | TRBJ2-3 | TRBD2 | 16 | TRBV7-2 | CASSTLAGEGTDTQYF | TGTGCCAGCAGCACACTAGCGGGAGAGGGCACAGATACGCAGTATTTT
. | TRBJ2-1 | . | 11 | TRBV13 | CASSLGDEQFF | TGTGCCAGCAGCTTAGGGGATGAGCAGTTCTTC
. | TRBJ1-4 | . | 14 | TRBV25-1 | CASSDGRGGEKLFF | TGTGCCAGCAGTGACGGGAGGGGCGGTGAAAAACTGTTTTTT
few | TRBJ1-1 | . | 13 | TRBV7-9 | CASSPAGDTEAFF | TGTGCCAGCAGCCCGGCCGGGGACACTGAAGCTTTCTTT
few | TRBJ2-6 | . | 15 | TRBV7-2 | CASSLRESGANVLTF | TGTGCCAGCAGCTTACGGGAGTCTGGGGCCAACGTCCTGACTTTC
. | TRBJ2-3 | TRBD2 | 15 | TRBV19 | CASSTQREGTDTQYF | TGTGCCAGTAGTACCCAGCGGGAGGGCACAGATACGCAGTATTTT
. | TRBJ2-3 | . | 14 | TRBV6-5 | CASSYRWGTDTQYF | TGTGCCAGCAGTTACCGGTGGGGCACAGATACGCAGTATTTT
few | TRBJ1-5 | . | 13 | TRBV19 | CASSKDWNQPQHF | TGTGCCAGTAGTAAGGACTGGAATCAGCCCCAGCATTTT
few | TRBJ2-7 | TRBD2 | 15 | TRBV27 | CASSMASGGLYEQYF | TGTGCCAGCAGTATGGCTAGCGGGGGACTCTACGAGCAGTACTTC